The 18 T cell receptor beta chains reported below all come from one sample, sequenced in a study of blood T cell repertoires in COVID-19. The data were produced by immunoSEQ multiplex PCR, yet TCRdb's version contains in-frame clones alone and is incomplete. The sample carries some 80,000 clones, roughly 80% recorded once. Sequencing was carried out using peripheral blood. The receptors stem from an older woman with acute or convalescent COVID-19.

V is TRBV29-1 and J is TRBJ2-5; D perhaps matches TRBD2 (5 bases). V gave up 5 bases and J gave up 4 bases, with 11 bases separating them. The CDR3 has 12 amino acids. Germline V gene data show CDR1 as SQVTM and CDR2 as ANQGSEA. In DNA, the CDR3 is TGCAGCGTTCGGTCCAGCGGAGAGACCCAGTACTTC. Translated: CSVRSSGETQYF.

In nucleotides, the CDR3 is TGTGCCAGTAGTATAGACCCCGGGACTAGCTTTGGGTTCAATGAGCAGTTCTTC. Translating it yields CASSIDPGTSFGFNEQFF. The rearrangement joins TRBV19 to TRBJ2-1; 9 bases fit TRBD2. Germline V gene data show CDR1 as LNHDA and CDR2 as SQIVND (reference sequence). V was clipped by 0 bases and J by 6 bases; unmatched bases: 12. This CDR3 has 18 amino acids.

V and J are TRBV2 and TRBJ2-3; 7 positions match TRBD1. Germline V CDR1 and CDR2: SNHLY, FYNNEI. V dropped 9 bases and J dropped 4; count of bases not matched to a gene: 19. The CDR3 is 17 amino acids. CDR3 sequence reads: CASREGASPQRADTQYF. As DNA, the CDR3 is TGTGCCAGTCGAGAGGGGGCTTCCCCCCAGCGCGCAGATACGCAGTATTTT.

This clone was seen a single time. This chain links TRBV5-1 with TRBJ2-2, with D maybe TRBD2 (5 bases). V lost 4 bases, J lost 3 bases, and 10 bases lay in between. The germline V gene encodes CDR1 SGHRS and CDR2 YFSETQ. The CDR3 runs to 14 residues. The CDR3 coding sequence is TGCGCCAGCAGCAGAGCGGCGGACACCGGGGAGCTGTTTTTT. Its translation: CASSRAADTGELFF.

DNA of the CDR3: TGCGCCAGCAGCTTATCCGGGACAGATGGGTCTCGGGGCTACACCTTC. The encoded protein is CASSLSGTDGSRGYTF. V usage is TRBV5-1 and J usage is TRBJ1-2, with 7 bases lining up with TRBD1. In germline, CDR1 is SGHRS, CDR2 YFSETQ. Losses at the gene ends were 2 bases for V and 8 bases for J; bases not matched to a gene: 15. The length of the CDR3 is 16 residues.

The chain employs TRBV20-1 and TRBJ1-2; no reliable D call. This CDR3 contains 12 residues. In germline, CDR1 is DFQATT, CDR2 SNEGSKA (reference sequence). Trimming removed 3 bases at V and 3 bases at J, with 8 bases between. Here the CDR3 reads CSASLRDYGYTF. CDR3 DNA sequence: TGCAGTGCTAGTTTGCGCGACTATGGCTACACCTTC.

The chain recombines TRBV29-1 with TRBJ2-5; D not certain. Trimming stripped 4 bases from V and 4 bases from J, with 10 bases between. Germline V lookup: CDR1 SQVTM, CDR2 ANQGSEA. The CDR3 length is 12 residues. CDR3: CSVVENGETQYF. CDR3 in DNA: TGCAGCGTTGTAGAGAACGGAGAGACCCAGTACTTC.

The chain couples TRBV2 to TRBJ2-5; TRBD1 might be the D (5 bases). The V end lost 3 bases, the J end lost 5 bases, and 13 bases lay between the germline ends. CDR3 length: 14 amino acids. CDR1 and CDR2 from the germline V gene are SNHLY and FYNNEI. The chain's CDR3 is CASSDTRVWETQYF. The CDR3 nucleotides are TGTGCCAGCAGTGACACCAGGGTCTGGGAGACCCAGTACTTC.

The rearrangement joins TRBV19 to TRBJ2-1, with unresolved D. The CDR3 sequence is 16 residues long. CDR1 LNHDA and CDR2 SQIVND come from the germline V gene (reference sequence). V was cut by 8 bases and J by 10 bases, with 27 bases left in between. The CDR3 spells CASQALGAPRNVEQFF. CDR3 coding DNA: TGTGCCAGTCAAGCCTTAGGAGCGCCCCGAAACGTGGAGCAGTTCTTC.

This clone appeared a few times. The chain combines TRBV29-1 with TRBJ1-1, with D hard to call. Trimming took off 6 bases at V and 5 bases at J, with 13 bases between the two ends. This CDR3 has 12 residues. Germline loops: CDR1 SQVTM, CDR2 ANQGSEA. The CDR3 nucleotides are TGCAGCGTCTTTACGGGTGGAACTGAAGCTTTCTTT. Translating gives CSVFTGGTEAFF.

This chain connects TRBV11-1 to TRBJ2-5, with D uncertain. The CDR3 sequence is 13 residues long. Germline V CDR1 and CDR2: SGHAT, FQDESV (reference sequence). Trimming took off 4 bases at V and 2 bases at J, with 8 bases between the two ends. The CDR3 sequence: CASSSGLQETQYF. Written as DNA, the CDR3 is TGTGCCAGCAGCTCGGGTCTTCAAGAGACCCAGTACTTC.

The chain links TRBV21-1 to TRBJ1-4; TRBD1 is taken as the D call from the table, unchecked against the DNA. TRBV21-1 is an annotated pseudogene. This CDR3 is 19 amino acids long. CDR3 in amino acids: CASSKVTAGKGVKSEKLFF. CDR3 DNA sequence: TGTGCCAGCAGCAAAGTGACCGCAGGGAAGGGGGTTAAGAGTGAAAAACTGTTTTTT.

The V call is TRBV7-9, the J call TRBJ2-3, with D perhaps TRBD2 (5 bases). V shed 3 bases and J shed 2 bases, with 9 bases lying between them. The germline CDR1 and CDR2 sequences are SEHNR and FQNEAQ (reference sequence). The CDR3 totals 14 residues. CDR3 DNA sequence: TGTGCCAGCAGCTTTGGGAGTTCCACAGATACGCAGTATTTT. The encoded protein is CASSFGSSTDTQYF.

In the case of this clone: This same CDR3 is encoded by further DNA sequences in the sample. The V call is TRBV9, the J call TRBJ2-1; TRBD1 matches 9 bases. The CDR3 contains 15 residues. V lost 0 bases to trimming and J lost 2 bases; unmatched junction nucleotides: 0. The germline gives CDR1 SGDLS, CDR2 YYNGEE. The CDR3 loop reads CASSVGQGAYNEQFF. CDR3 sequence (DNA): TGTGCCAGCAGCGTAGGACAGGGGGCCTACAATGAGCAGTTCTTC.

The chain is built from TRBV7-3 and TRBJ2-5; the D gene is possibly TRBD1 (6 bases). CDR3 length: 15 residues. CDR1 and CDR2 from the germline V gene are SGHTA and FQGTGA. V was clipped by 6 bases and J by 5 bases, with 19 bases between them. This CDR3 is CASSLNQGIGETQYF. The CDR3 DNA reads TGTGCCAGCAGTCTAAACCAGGGGATCGGGGAGACCCAGTACTTC.

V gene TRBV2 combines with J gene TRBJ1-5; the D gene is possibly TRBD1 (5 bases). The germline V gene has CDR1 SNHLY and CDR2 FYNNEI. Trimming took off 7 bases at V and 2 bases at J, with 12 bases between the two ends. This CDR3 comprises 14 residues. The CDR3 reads CASTTQGGNQPQHF. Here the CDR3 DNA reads TGTGCCAGCACGACGCAGGGCGGCAATCAGCCCCAGCATTTT.

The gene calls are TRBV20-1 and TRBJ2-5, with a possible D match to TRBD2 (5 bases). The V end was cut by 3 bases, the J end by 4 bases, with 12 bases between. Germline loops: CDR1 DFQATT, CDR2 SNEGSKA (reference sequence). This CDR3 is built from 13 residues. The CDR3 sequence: CSASFPGRETQYF. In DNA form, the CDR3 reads TGCAGTGCTAGTTTTCCGGGAAGAGAGACCCAGTACTTC.

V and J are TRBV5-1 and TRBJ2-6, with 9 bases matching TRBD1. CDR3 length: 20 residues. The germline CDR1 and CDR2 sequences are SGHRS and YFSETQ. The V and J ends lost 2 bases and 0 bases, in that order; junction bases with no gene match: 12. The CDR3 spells CASSLVPGQGSVSGANVLTF. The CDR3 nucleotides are TGCGCCAGCAGCTTAGTCCCGGGACAGGGATCGGTCTCTGGGGCCAACGTCCTGACTTTC.